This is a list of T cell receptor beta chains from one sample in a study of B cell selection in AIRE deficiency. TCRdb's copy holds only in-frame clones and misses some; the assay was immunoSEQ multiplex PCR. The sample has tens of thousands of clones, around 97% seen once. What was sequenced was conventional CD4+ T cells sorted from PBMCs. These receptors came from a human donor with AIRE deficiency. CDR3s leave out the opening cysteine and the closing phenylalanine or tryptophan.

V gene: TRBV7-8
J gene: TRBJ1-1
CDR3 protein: ASSSFRGGNTEAF

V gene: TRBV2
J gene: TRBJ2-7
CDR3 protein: ATQATGQEGAYEQY

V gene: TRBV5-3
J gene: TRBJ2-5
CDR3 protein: AGDPGTSEFQETQY

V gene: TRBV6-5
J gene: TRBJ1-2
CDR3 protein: ASRERTGNYGYT

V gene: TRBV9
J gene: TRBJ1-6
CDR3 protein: ASSVSLGNSPLH

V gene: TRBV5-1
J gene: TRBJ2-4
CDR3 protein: ASSVSLAKNIQY

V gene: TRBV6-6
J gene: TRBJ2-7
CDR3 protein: ASSPGGSNYEQY

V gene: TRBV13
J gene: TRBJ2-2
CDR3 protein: ASSYRGPVGGELF

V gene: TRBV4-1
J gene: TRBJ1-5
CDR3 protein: ASSHRQNNQPQH

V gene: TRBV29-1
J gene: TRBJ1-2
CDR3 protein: SVVPRLANYGYT

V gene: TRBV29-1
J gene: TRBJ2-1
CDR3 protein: SVGLVGTAYNEQF

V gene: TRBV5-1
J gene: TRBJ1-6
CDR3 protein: ASRQDLGTVNSPLH

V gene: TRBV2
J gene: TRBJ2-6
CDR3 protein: ASSPTGLPSGANVLT

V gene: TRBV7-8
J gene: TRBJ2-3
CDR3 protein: ASSSRQVPTSGSGDTDTQY

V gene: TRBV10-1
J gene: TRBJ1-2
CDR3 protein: ASFTFNPRDRERGYT

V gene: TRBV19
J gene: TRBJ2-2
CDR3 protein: ASSASQGLNTGELF